This entry lists 31 T cell receptor beta chains sequenced from one sample in a study of CD8 T cells in ankylosing spondylitis. TCRdb reprocessed the 5' RACE reads via MiXCR and lists one record per CDR3 protein. This sample yields 150,000 to 200,000 distinct CDR3 sequences, of which roughly 10% are seen a single time; roughly 16% belongs to the top ten. The sequenced sample consisted of blood, either unsorted or a sorted T cell fraction (not recorded which). Receptors were obtained from a female donor with ankylosing spondylitis or in good health (not recorded which).

CDR3 loop: CASSQEIWDQPQHF. The CDR3 DNA follows: TGCGCCAGCAGCCAAGAAATATGGGATCAGCCCCAGCATTTT. This chain uses TRBV4-3 with TRBJ1-5; no reliable D call. Deletions cut 0 bases from V and 5 bases from J, with 8 bases between. The CDR3 sequence is 14 residues long. Germline CDR1 and CDR2: LGHNA and YSLEER.

This clonotype was observed many times. J is TRBJ1-3 and V is TRBV6-1; D unclear. The CDR3 sequence is 15 residues long. Germline values: CDR1 MNHNS, CDR2 SASEGT. V lost 5 bases and J lost 0, with 11 bases in between. The CDR3 reads CASSQTKPSGNTIYF. The CDR3 DNA follows: TGTGCCAGCAGTCAGACTAAACCCTCTGGAAACACCATATATTTT.

This chain joins TRBV6-5 and TRBJ2-7, with TRBD2 matching 12 bases. The CDR3 totals 17 residues. V shed 2 bases and J 4 bases; nucleotides not matched to a gene: 9. Germline CDR1 is MNHEY and CDR2 is SVGAGI. CDR3 nucleotides: TGTGCCAGCAGTTACCCACTAGCGGGAGGCCAAGGTTACGAGCAGTACTTC. Translated: CASSYPLAGGQGYEQYF.

This sequence joins TRBV6-2 or TRBV6-3 and TRBJ2-1; TRBD2 is a possible D gene (6 bases). Trimming removed 7 bases from V and 8 bases from J, with 18 bases in between. CDR1 MNHEY and CDR2 SVGEGT come from the germline V gene. This CDR3 has 14 residues. This CDR3 is CASNPGVWGDEQFF. CDR3 in DNA: TGTGCCAGCAACCCGGGCGTGTGGGGGGATGAGCAGTTCTTC.

The chain links TRBV6-1 to TRBJ2-6, with D possibly TRBD1 on 6 matching bases. The CDR3 covers 16 residues. The germline V gene has CDR1 MNHNS and CDR2 SASEGT. The V and J ends lost 8 bases and 0 bases respectively, with 14 bases between them. The CDR3 sequence: CASGTPFPSGANVLTF. DNA for the CDR3: TGTGCCAGCGGGACACCATTCCCCTCTGGGGCCAACGTCCTGACTTTC.

The chain couples TRBV7-6 to TRBJ2-1; 7 positions match TRBD2. CDR1 is SGHVS and CDR2 is FNYEAQ in the germline V gene. The CDR3 is 18 residues long. V was clipped by 4 bases and J by 9 bases; unmatched bases: 21. CDR3 sequence: CASSSRRGKREADSEQFF. CDR3 bases: TGTGCCAGCAGCTCCCGGCGTGGGAAACGGGAGGCTGACAGTGAGCAGTTCTTC.

In the case of this clonotype: An end of the junction does not agree with germline; a read error may underlie this. V gene TRBV20-1 combines with J gene TRBJ2-7, with D tentatively TRBD2 (5 bases). Germline CDR1 reads DFQATT; CDR2 reads SNEGSKA (reference sequence). CDR3 size: 13 residues. The chain's CDR3 is CSTIDGSSYKQYF. Written as DNA, the CDR3 is TGCAGTACTATCGATGGGAGCTCCTACAAGCAGTACTTC.

The CDR3 reads CASSPGDSPADEQYF. As DNA, the CDR3 is TGTGCCAGCAGCCCGGGGGATTCCCCTGCCGACGAGCAGTACTTC. The V gene is TRBV12-3 or TRBV12-4, the J gene TRBJ2-7, with D possibly TRBD2 on 6 matching bases. This CDR3 region has 15 residues. V shed 6 bases and J shed 5 bases, with 20 bases lying between them.

The chain links TRBV12-3 or TRBV12-4 to TRBJ2-1; 10 bases map to TRBD1. CDR3 length equals 14 residues. Trimming cost V 7 bases and J 7 bases; bases outside gene matches: 7. CDR3 nucleotides: TGTGCCAGCACTACGGGGACAGGGGAAAATGAGCAGTTCTTC. Translating it yields CASTTGTGENEQFF.

The rearrangement uses TRBV25-1 and TRBJ2-2, with D possibly matching TRBD1 (5 bases). CDR3 length equals 13 residues. Trimming shortened V by 7 bases and J by 7 bases, and 13 bases separated the two germline ends. Germline V gives CDR1 MGHDK, CDR2 SYGVNS. CDR3 loop: CASTQGSDGELFF. The CDR3, as DNA: TGTGCCAGCACGCAGGGTAGTGACGGGGAGCTGTTTTTT.

This clonotype appeared many times. V usage is TRBV7-9 and J usage is TRBJ2-7; D not resolved. Trimming took off 3 bases at V and 6 bases at J, with 9 bases between the two ends. The CDR3 covers 12 residues. CDR1 SEHNR and CDR2 FQNEAQ come from the germline V gene (reference sequence). CDR3 region: CASSLPGLEQYF. The CDR3 DNA is TGTGCCAGCAGCTTGCCCGGGCTCGAGCAGTACTTC.

In its sample, this clonotype was seen a few times. The chain recombines TRBV15 with TRBJ2-3; D gene ambiguous. Deletions cut 1 base from V and 4 bases from J, with 18 bases between. This CDR3 is built from 17 residues. Germline V lookup: CDR1 LNHNV, CDR2 YYDKDF (reference sequence). The CDR3 nucleotides read TGTGCCACCAGCAGAGCGGGCCGGACGACCGTCTCAGATACGCAGTATTTT. This encodes CATSRAGRTTVSDTQYF. The whole variable domain, remainder taken from reference TRBV15 and TRBJ2-3, is DAMVIQNPRYQVTQFGKPVTLSCSQTLNHNVMYWYQQKSSQAPKLLFHYYDKDFNNEADTPDNFQSRRPNTSFCFLDIRSPGLGDTAMYLCATSRAGRTTVSDTQYFGPGTRLTVL.

This clonotype showed up many times. The chain joins TRBV20-1 to TRBJ2-7, with D possibly being TRBD2 (6 bases). The germline CDR1 and CDR2 sequences are DFQATT and SNEGSKA (reference sequence). V lost 6 bases and J lost 4, with 19 bases in between. The CDR3 is made up of 14 amino acids. The CDR3 DNA follows: TGCAGTGCCCTAGCACTAGCTGGAGTGTACGAGCAGTACTTC. It codes for CSALALAGVYEQYF.

This clonotype has more than one count but fewer than ten. The rearrangement uses TRBV30 and TRBJ2-1; D ambiguous. This CDR3 contains 12 residues. V was cut by 1 base and J by 6 bases, with 7 bases left in between. In germline, CDR1 is GTSNPN, CDR2 SVGIG (reference sequence). CDR3 protein: CAWSEVSNEQFF. The CDR3 coding sequence is TGTGCCTGGAGTGAGGTTAGCAATGAGCAGTTCTTC.

The J gene is TRBJ1-1, the V gene TRBV24-1; unclear D gene. The CDR3 extends over 13 amino acids. In germline, CDR1 is KGHDR, CDR2 SFDVKD. The germline V and J ends were trimmed by 0 bases and 0 bases, with 1 base remaining between them. The CDR3 sequence: CATSDLMNTEAFF. The CDR3 DNA reads as TGTGCCACCAGTGATTTGATGAACACTGAAGCTTTCTTT.

At least ten counts were recorded for this clonotype. V and J are TRBV25-1 and TRBJ2-2; 7 bases agree with TRBD2. V gave up 6 bases and J gave up 5 bases; unmatched junction bases: 9. Germline CDR1 reads MGHDK; CDR2 reads SYGVNS. This CDR3 contains 15 residues. The CDR3 DNA sequence: TGTGCCAGCAGCGCAGGACTAGGAGGGACCGGGGAGCTGTTTTTT. It translates to CASSAGLGGTGELFF.

The chain joins TRBV7-6 to TRBJ2-5, with 14 nucleotides matching TRBD2. Germline lookup yields CDR1 SGHVS and CDR2 FNYEAQ. The CDR3 is made up of 17 amino acids. Losses at the gene ends were 1 base for V and 1 base for J; bases not matched to a gene: 2. CDR3 region: CASSLETSGRGQETQYF. CDR3 bases: TGTGCCAGCAGCTTAGAGACTAGCGGGAGGGGCCAAGAGACCCAGTACTTC.

This clonotype was seen repeatedly, ten times or more. The chain recombines TRBV11-2 with TRBJ2-7; maybe TRBD2 (5 bases). This CDR3 is built from 13 residues. Per the germline V gene, CDR1 is SGHAT and CDR2 is FQNNGV. V shed 2 bases and J shed 7 bases, with 12 bases lying between them. The CDR3 is CASSLPGAEEQYF. The CDR3 bases are TGTGCCAGCAGCTTACCCGGAGCGGAAGAGCAGTACTTC.

The sample holds a few counts of this clonotype. The chain is built from TRBV4-3 and TRBJ2-2, with 8 bases lining up with TRBD2. The CDR3 runs 18 residues. Germline V lookup: CDR1 LGHNA, CDR2 YSLEER. V dropped 4 bases and J dropped 1; count of bases not matched to a gene: 11. The CDR3 region has the DNA TGCGCCAGCAGCCTAGGGGTCGGGCTAGCGGGGAACACCGGGGAGCTGTTTTTT. Translating it yields CASSLGVGLAGNTGELFF.

The V gene is TRBV19, the J gene TRBJ1-1; 8 bases align to TRBD1. V was clipped by 5 bases and J by 2 bases; unmatched bases: 7. The CDR3 runs to 15 residues. Germline CDR1 is LNHDA and CDR2 is SQIVND (reference sequence). The CDR3 DNA reads as TGTGCCAGTAGTTGGGCCGGACAGGGCAACACTGAAGCTTTCTTT. This sequence encodes CASSWAGQGNTEAFF.

This clonotype was detected only a few times. The rearrangement joins TRBV7-9 to TRBJ2-3; unclear D gene. CDR3 size: 12 residues. V was pared by 1 base and J by 14 bases, with 13 bases between. The V gene's germline CDR1 is SEHNR and CDR2 FQNEAQ (reference sequence). CDR3 sequence: CASSLEARWMYF. The CDR3 nucleotides are TGTGCCAGCAGCTTAGAGGCTCGCTGGATGTATTTT.

This sequence joins TRBV15 and TRBJ2-7, with TRBD1 matching 8 bases. The CDR3 covers 13 residues. With V trimmed by 4 bases and J by 5 bases, 4 bases remained unmatched. Germline V lookup: CDR1 LNHNV, CDR2 YYDKDF (reference sequence). DNA of the CDR3: TGTGCCACCAGCACCAGGGGGCACGACGAGCAGTACTTC. It encodes CATSTRGHDEQYF.

This rearrangement joins TRBV6-1 to TRBJ2-1; 10 nucleotides match TRBD2. Germline V gives CDR1 MNHNS, CDR2 SASEGT. The CDR3 runs 16 residues. Trimming at V came to 5 bases and at J to 4 bases, leaving 8 bases not matched to a gene. The CDR3: CASSQRAGGGYNEQFF. In DNA form, the CDR3 reads TGTGCCAGCAGTCAAAGAGCGGGAGGGGGATACAATGAGCAGTTCTTC.

About this clonotype: A much larger clonotype is one base distant, so this may be a read error. V is TRBV7-2 and J is TRBJ1-1, with D possibly being TRBD1 (6 bases). Deletions cut 4 bases from V and 1 base from J, with 7 bases between. The CDR3 has 13 residues. CDR1 is SGHTA and CDR2 is FQGNSA in the germline V gene. CDR3 nucleotide sequence: TGTGCCAGCAGCTCAGGGGCGAACACTGAAGCTTTCTTT. The encoded protein is CASSSGANTEAFF.

J is TRBJ2-7 and V is TRBV5-6, with 9 bases aligning to TRBD1. The CDR3 consists of 15 residues. Germline trimming cut 3 bases from V and 5 bases from J; bases unmatched to any gene: 9. Germline V gene lookup returns CDR1 SGHDT and CDR2 YYEEEE. The CDR3 DNA sequence: TGTGCCAGCAGCTCCGGACAGGGGAATGGGAACGAGCAGTACTTC. Translation gives CASSSGQGNGNEQYF. The full variable domain, its missing parts supplied by reference TRBV5-6 and TRBJ2-7, is DAGVTQSPTHLIKTRGQQVTLRCSPKSGHDTVSWYQQALGQGPQFIFQYYEEEERQRGNFPDRFSGHQFPNYSSELNVNALLLGDSALYLCASSSGQGNGNEQYFGPGTRLTVT.

This chain links TRBV12-3 or TRBV12-4 with TRBJ2-2; D is unresolved. V lost 4 bases and J 0 bases, leaving 9 bases between the germline ends. The CDR3 has 15 residues. Written as DNA, the CDR3 is TGTGCCAGCAGTTCCCACACCTCGAACACCGGGGAGCTGTTTTTT. As protein: CASSSHTSNTGELFF.

This clonotype was seen ten or more times. The chain recombines TRBV7-9 with TRBJ2-1; 10 bases agree with TRBD2. J was trimmed by 4 bases and V by 5 bases; bases with no gene match: 5. The V gene's germline CDR1 is SEHNR and CDR2 FQNEAQ (reference sequence). The CDR3 covers 15 residues. CDR3 amino acids: CASSPTSGAYNEQFF. CDR3 nucleotide sequence: TGTGCCAGCAGCCCCACTAGCGGGGCTTACAATGAGCAGTTCTTC.

Many counts were recorded for this clonotype. V gene TRBV25-1 combines with J gene TRBJ2-3, with 12 bases that match TRBD2. J was trimmed by 9 bases and V by 3 bases; bases with no gene match: 4. CDR1 and CDR2 from the germline V gene are MGHDK and SYGVNS. This CDR3 contains 14 residues. The CDR3 loop reads CASSDGLAGITQYF. CDR3 nucleotides: TGTGCCAGCAGTGATGGACTAGCGGGAATCACGCAGTATTTT.

CDR3 coding DNA: TGTGCCAGCTTACCGGGACTAGCGGTCTCCTACGAGCAGTACTTC. This translates into CASLPGLAVSYEQYF. The chain has TRBV2 and TRBJ2-7; 11 nucleotides align to TRBD2. The CDR3 covers 15 residues. The germline gives CDR1 SNHLY, CDR2 FYNNEI. V was pared by 8 bases and J by 0 bases, with 6 bases of the junction left unmatched.

This clonotype has ten or more counts. The chain carries TRBV29-1 and TRBJ2-1; possibly TRBD2 for D (5 bases). CDR1 is SQVTM and CDR2 is ANQGSEA in the germline V gene. The CDR3 is made up of 14 amino acids. V was shortened by 3 bases and J by 5 bases, with 14 bases between the two germline ends. DNA for the CDR3: TGCAGCGTTGAGAGAGGGTATGGGGACAATGAGCAGTTCTTC. This sequence encodes CSVERGYGDNEQFF.

The genes are TRBV12-3 or TRBV12-4 and TRBJ2-2; unclear D gene. Trimming stripped 6 bases from V and 2 bases from J, with 7 bases between. The CDR3 spans 13 residues. CDR3 residues: CASSWANTGELFF. The DNA of the CDR3 is TGTGCCAGCAGCTGGGCAAACACCGGGGAGCTGTTTTTT.